This passage covers 30 T cell receptor beta chains from one sample sequenced in a study of cytomegalovirus exposure and HLA in healthy donors. It was with 60 Vbeta and 13 Jbeta primers that the PCR ran. Assay used: immunoSEQ multiplex PCR; TCRdb lists only in-frame clones, some missing. The sample contains some 95,000 clones, 77% of which appear only once. Sequencing used PBMCs. The source of these receptors is a woman aged 40 to 49 in good health and CMV-seronegative.

This clone has only a few counts. This chain links TRBV19 with TRBJ1-3; no clear D gene. Trimming left V 9 bases short and J 0 bases short, with 12 bases between. The CDR3 totals 14 residues. CDR1 is LNHDA, CDR2 SQIVND, per germline (reference sequence). The CDR3 nucleotides are TGTGCCAGCCTTGACGGGAGCTCTGGAAACACCATATATTTT. Amino acids: CASLDGSSGNTIYF. Looking up the rest from reference TRBV19 and TRBJ1-3 gives the full variable domain: DGGITQSPKYLFRKEGQNVTLSCEQNLNHDAMYWYRQDPGQGLRLIYYSQIVNDFQKGDIAEGYSVSREKKESFPLTVTSAQKNPTAFYLCASLDGSSGNTIYFGEGSWLTVV.

V gene TRBV6-5 combines with J gene TRBJ1-4; a weak D match, TRBD1 (5 bases). CDR3 length equals 15 residues. In germline, CDR1 is MNHEY, CDR2 SVGAGI. V was trimmed by 4 bases and J by 3 bases, leaving 12 bases between them. The CDR3 reads CASSFVGGANEKLFF. The DNA for the CDR3 is TGTGCCAGCAGTTTCGTCGGGGGGGCTAATGAAAAACTGTTTTTT.

The chain couples TRBV19 to TRBJ1-5; 8 nucleotides line up with TRBD1. J was trimmed by 0 bases and V by 5 bases; bases with no gene match: 6. The CDR3 runs 16 residues. CDR1 is LNHDA and CDR2 is SQIVND in the germline V gene (reference sequence). CDR3 in DNA: TGTGCCAGTAGTTCACGGACAGGGAGTAGCAATCAGCCCCAGCATTTT. It encodes CASSSRTGSSNQPQHF.

This clone appeared a few times. The gene calls are TRBV27 and TRBJ2-7; D is ambiguous. The CDR3 extends over 14 amino acids. Germline loops: CDR1 MNHEY, CDR2 SMNVEV (reference sequence). Trimming removed 3 bases at V and 2 bases at J, with 11 bases between. CDR3 coding DNA: TGTGCCAGCAGTTTTCTCGGCGGCACCTACGAGCAGTACTTC. This encodes CASSFLGGTYEQYF.

This clone was counted only a few times. The chain links TRBV2 to TRBJ1-3, with D hard to call. V was cut by 6 bases and J by 0 bases, with 9 bases left in between. The length of the CDR3 is 14 residues. Germline V gene sequence: CDR1 SNHLY, CDR2 FYNNEI. The CDR3 DNA sequence: TGTGCCAGCAGGGAGGTAACCTCTGGAAACACCATATATTTT. It codes for CASREVTSGNTIYF.

The chain couples TRBV5-6 to TRBJ2-5, with D maybe TRBD1 (6 bases). This CDR3 comprises 15 residues. Germline values: CDR1 SGHDT, CDR2 YYEEEE. The V gene lost 4 bases and the J gene lost 4 bases, with 17 bases spanning the gap. The CDR3 sequence is CASSGSTGFPETQYF. The CDR3 DNA reads TGTGCCAGCAGCGGCAGTACAGGGTTCCCAGAGACCCAGTACTTC.

This clone appeared a few times. This chain uses TRBV19 with TRBJ2-2; weak D call: TRBD2 (7 bases). This CDR3 spans 15 amino acids. CDR1 LNHDA and CDR2 SQIVND come from the germline V gene (reference sequence). V was shortened by 4 bases and J by 4 bases, with 13 bases between the two germline ends. The CDR3 DNA reads TGTGCCAGTAGTAGCGGGGGCGCGGGCACCGGGGAGCTGTTTTTT. The encoded protein is CASSSGGAGTGELFF.

The V call is TRBV18, the J call TRBJ1-3, with TRBD1 matching over 11 bases. CDR1 KGHSH and CDR2 LQKENI come from the germline V gene. Losses at the gene ends were 3 bases for V and 2 bases for J; bases not matched to a gene: 3. The CDR3 spans 16 residues. The CDR3 protein is CASSPRTGGTGNTIYF. CDR3 nucleotide sequence: TGTGCCAGCTCACCGCGGACAGGGGGCACTGGAAACACCATATATTTT.

This clone was counted only a few times. V gene TRBV30 combines with J gene TRBJ2-5; no reliable D call. The J call is uncertain, as TRBJ2-7 better fits the DNA end. CDR1 GTSNPN and CDR2 SVGIG come from the germline V gene (reference sequence). The CDR3 runs 12 residues. The CDR3 is CAWSEVAYEQYF. The CDR3 DNA reads TGTGCCTGGAGTGAGGTAGCTTACGAGCAGTACTTC.

The V call is TRBV5-1, the J call TRBJ2-3, with D possibly TRBD1 on 7 matching bases. V shed 4 bases and J shed 1 base, with 16 bases lying between them. The CDR3 has 16 residues. Germline CDR1 SGHRS, CDR2 YFSETQ. The CDR3 spells CASSEYRGGGTDTQYF. The CDR3 DNA is TGCGCCAGCAGCGAATACAGGGGAGGTGGCACAGATACGCAGTATTTT.

This chain connects TRBV4-3 to TRBJ1-1, with a weak D call TRBD1 (6 bases). V was clipped by 3 bases and J by 10 bases, with 18 bases between them. Germline CDR1 reads LGHNA; CDR2 reads YSLEER. The CDR3 extends over 14 amino acids. The CDR3 protein is CASSHPNTGSLAFF. The CDR3 DNA sequence: TGCGCCAGCAGCCACCCTAATACAGGGTCTTTAGCTTTCTTT.

The chain links TRBV29-1 to TRBJ2-1; TRBD2 might be the D (6 bases). Germline V gene lookup returns CDR1 SQVTM and CDR2 ANQGSEA. Trimming stripped 7 bases from V and 5 bases from J, with 12 bases between. The CDR3 spans 12 residues. The CDR3 loop is CSGGDGNNEQFF. CDR3 sequence (DNA): TGCAGCGGGGGGGACGGGAACAATGAGCAGTTCTTC.

The chain has TRBV4-1 and TRBJ2-3, with D possibly TRBD1 on 6 matching bases. CDR3 length: 16 residues. CDR1 is MGHRA, CDR2 YSYEKL, per germline. The V and J ends lost 1 base and 3 bases respectively, with 14 bases between them. For the CDR3, the DNA is TGCGCCAGCAGCCAAGGGGGCAGGGGAAGGACAGATACGCAGTATTTT. Its protein product is CASSQGGRGRTDTQYF.

This chain connects TRBV5-1 to TRBJ1-5; possibly TRBD1 for D (5 bases). The germline CDR1 and CDR2 sequences are SGHRS and YFSETQ. V gave up 2 bases and J gave up 5 bases, with 14 bases separating them. The length of the CDR3 is 15 residues. CDR3 sequence (DNA): TGCGCCAGCAGCTTCACAGGAGAGATCGATCAGCCCCAGCATTTT. Translating it yields CASSFTGEIDQPQHF.

The gene calls are TRBV7-2 and TRBJ1-5, with 7 bases lining up with TRBD1. Germline V CDR1 and CDR2: SGHTA, FQGNSA. J was trimmed by 0 bases and V by 2 bases; bases with no gene match: 4. The CDR3 is 16 amino acids. As DNA, the CDR3 is TGTGCCAGCAGCTTAAGGGGGCGCAATAGCAATCAGCCCCAGCATTTT. Residues: CASSLRGRNSNQPQHF.

V usage is TRBV5-5 and J usage is TRBJ2-3, with D uncertain. Germline CDR1 is SGHKS and CDR2 is YYEKEE (reference sequence). V dropped 9 bases and J dropped 8 bases, with 16 bases sitting between them. This CDR3 has 12 amino acids. Here the CDR3 reads CATNPNFGTQYF. CDR3 nucleotides: TGTGCCACTAACCCGAACTTCGGTACGCAGTATTTT.

The chain couples TRBV28 to TRBJ2-2, with D unclear. Germline lookup yields CDR1 MDHEN and CDR2 SYDVKM. Trimming took off 3 bases at V and 0 bases at J, with 8 bases between the two ends. CDR3 length equals 15 residues. The CDR3 sequence: CASSFASANTGELFF. The DNA of the CDR3 is TGTGCCAGCAGTTTTGCCAGCGCGAACACCGGGGAGCTGTTTTTT.

The sample holds one count of this clone. The V and J genes are TRBV7-6 and TRBJ2-3, with TRBD2 as a possible D gene (6 bases). The germline V gene encodes CDR1 SGHVS and CDR2 FNYEAQ. The CDR3 is 16 residues long. Trimming pared 5 bases from V and 0 bases from J, leaving 15 bases between. CDR3 DNA: TGTGCCAGCAGCCCACCGGAGGGTCCGAGCACAGATACGCAGTATTTT. This sequence encodes CASSPPEGPSTDTQYF.

The J gene is TRBJ1-1, the V gene TRBV18; D perhaps matches TRBD1 (6 bases). The V and J ends lost 2 bases and 8 bases respectively, with 9 bases between them. This CDR3 spans 12 amino acids. Germline V gives CDR1 KGHSH, CDR2 LQKENI. CDR3 in amino acids: CASSPNRAEAFF. The CDR3 region has the DNA TGTGCCAGCTCACCAAACAGGGCAGAAGCTTTCTTT.

This chain connects TRBV2 to TRBJ2-1; TRBD1 matches 7 bases. The germline CDR1 and CDR2 sequences are SNHLY and FYNNEI. Trimming removed 8 bases from V and 5 bases from J; junction bases left unmatched: 18. The CDR3 loop spans 17 amino acids. The CDR3 loop is CASQQGQARALHNEQFF. In DNA form, the CDR3 reads TGTGCCAGCCAACAAGGACAGGCAAGAGCACTACACAATGAGCAGTTCTTC.

V gene TRBV5-1 combines with J gene TRBJ2-1, with 7 bases identical to TRBD1. In germline, CDR1 is SGHRS, CDR2 YFSETQ. V was pared by 1 base and J by 9 bases, with 4 bases of the junction left unmatched. This CDR3 has 13 residues. CDR3 protein: CASSLRAGGEQFF. As DNA, the CDR3 is TGCGCCAGCAGCTTGCGGGCAGGGGGTGAGCAGTTCTTC. Using reference TRBV5-1 and TRBJ2-1 for the parts outside the CDR3, the full variable domain is KAGVTQTPRYLIKTRGQQVTLSCSPISGHRSVSWYQQTPGQGLQFLFEYFSETQRNKGNFPGRFSGRQFSNSRSEMNVSTLELGDSALYLCASSLRAGGEQFFGPGTRLTVL.

V gene TRBV7-2 combines with J gene TRBJ2-7; weak D call: TRBD2 (5 bases). In germline, CDR1 is SGHTA, CDR2 FQGNSA. The CDR3 is made up of 14 amino acids. Deletions cut 6 bases from V and 9 bases from J, with 21 bases between. CDR3 sequence reads: CASSSAVAKPAQYF. CDR3 in DNA: TGTGCCAGCAGTTCAGCGGTGGCGAAACCTGCGCAGTACTTC. The whole variable domain, filled in from reference TRBV7-2 and TRBJ2-7, reads GAGVSQSPSNKVTEKGKDVELRCDPISGHTALYWYRQSLGQGLEFLIYFQGNSAPDKSGLPSDRFSAERTGGSVSTLTIQRTQQEDSAVYLCASSSAVAKPAQYFGPGTRLTVT.

V and J are TRBV4-1 and TRBJ2-5; 10 nucleotides match TRBD1. The CDR3 contains 16 residues. Per germline, CDR1 MGHRA and CDR2 YSYEKL. The J segment lost 3 bases and the V segment lost 3 bases, leaving 7 bases of the junction unmatched. CDR3 nucleotides: TGCGCCAGCAGCCACTTGACAGGGGGCCAGAAAGAGACCCAGTACTTC. Encoded protein: CASSHLTGGQKETQYF.

The chain joins TRBV7-9 to TRBJ2-2; 8 bases match TRBD2. V trimming: 1 base; J trimming: 6 bases; junction bases outside the gene matches: 4. The CDR3 spans 15 residues. CDR1 is SEHNR and CDR2 is FQNEAQ in the germline V gene (reference sequence). The CDR3 here is CASSLDSGRAGELFF. CDR3 DNA: TGTGCCAGCAGCTTAGATTCCGGGAGGGCCGGGGAGCTGTTTTTT.

The chain recombines TRBV7-2 with TRBJ2-3; possible D gene TRBD2, 6 bases. Between the trimmed V and J ends, which lost 1 base and 4 bases, there was a span of 15 bases. The CDR3 consists of 16 residues. Germline CDR1 and CDR2: SGHTA and FQGNSA. The CDR3: CASSLEGGVGPDTQYF. The CDR3 bases are TGTGCCAGCAGCTTAGAGGGCGGGGTAGGGCCAGATACGCAGTATTTT.

The rearrangement links TRBV6-5 to TRBJ2-2; unclear D gene. V lost 6 bases and J 1 base, leaving 3 bases between the germline ends. The CDR3 covers 12 residues. Germline-derived CDR1 and CDR2 are MNHEY and SVGAGI. The CDR3, as DNA: TGTGCCAGCAGACAGAACACCGGGGAGCTGTTTTTT. Translating it yields CASRQNTGELFF.

A word on this clone: Without the conserved terminal phenylalanine or tryptophan, this CDR3 likely stems from a read error. The V call is TRBV29-1, the J call TRBJ1-1; D remains unclear. V gave up 7 bases and J gave up 3 bases, with 12 bases separating them. Per germline, CDR1 SQVTM and CDR2 ANQGSEA. The CDR3 runs 12 residues. The CDR3 loop is CSAGDGDTEAFV. The CDR3 DNA reads TGCAGCGCCGGAGATGGGGACACTGAAGCTTTCGTT.

This clone was observed a few times. The chain recombines TRBV5-1 with TRBJ1-2; no firm D call. Germline loops: CDR1 SGHRS, CDR2 YFSETQ. The germline V and J ends were trimmed by 0 bases and 0 bases, with 9 bases remaining between them. The CDR3 consists of 15 residues. The DNA for the CDR3 is TGCGCCAGCAGCTTGGGGCGACTTGCTAACTATGGCTACACCTTC. Translated, it gives CASSLGRLANYGYTF.

This chain joins TRBV6-6 and TRBJ1-1; 9 bases line up with TRBD1. The CDR3 totals 15 residues. V was clipped by 6 bases and J by 3 bases; unmatched bases: 8. Germline assignment: CDR1 MNHNY and CDR2 SVGAGI (reference sequence). CDR3 sequence (DNA): TGTGCCAGCAGGCTCACAGGGGGCGCGTACACTGAAGCTTTCTTT. This gives the protein CASRLTGGAYTEAFF.

Of note for this clone: One end of the junction fails to match germline, which may point to a read error. The chain is built from TRBV29-1 and TRBJ1-3; a possible D gene is TRBD1 (6 bases). This CDR3 has 15 amino acids. Per the germline V gene, CDR1 is SQVTM and CDR2 is ANQGSEA. CDR3 coding DNA: TGCAGCGTTGATGACAGGAAAATCTCTGGAACCACCATATATTTT. It codes for CSVDDRKISGTTIYF.